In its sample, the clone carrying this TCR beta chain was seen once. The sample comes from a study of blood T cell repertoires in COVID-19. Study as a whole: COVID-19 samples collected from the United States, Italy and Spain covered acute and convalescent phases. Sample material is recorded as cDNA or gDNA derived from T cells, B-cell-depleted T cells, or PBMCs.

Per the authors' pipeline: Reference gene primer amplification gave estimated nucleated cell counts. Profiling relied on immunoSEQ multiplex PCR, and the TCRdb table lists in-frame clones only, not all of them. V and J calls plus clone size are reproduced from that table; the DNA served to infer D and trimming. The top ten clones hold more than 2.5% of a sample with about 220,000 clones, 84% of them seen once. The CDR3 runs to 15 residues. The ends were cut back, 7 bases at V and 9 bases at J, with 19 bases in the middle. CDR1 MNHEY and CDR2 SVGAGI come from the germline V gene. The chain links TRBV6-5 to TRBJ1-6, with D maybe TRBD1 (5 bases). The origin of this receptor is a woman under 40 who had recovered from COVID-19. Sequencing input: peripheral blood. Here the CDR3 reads CASTLDGGGSSPLHF. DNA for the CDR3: TGTGCCAGCACCTTAGACGGGGGAGGAAGTTCACCCCTCCACTTT.